These T cell receptor beta chains were read from a single sample in a study of T cells expressing NK-cell markers. TCRdb re-called the 5' RACE reads; one entry per CDR3 protein, DNA not given. The table lists about 540,000 distinct CDR3 sequences, with 3% to 4.5% in the top ten. The sample consisted of blood T cells: a sorted CD56 or NKG2C T cell subset, CD4+ or CD8+ T cells, or bulk PBMC T cells (not recorded which). The receptors derive from a man younger than 35 in good health. Both conserved end residues are part of each CDR3.

v_gene: TRBV6-2/TRBV6-3
j_gene: TRBJ2-4
CDR3aa: CASSDSSGRTKNIQYF

v_gene: TRBV7-2
j_gene: TRBJ2-6
CDR3aa: CASSSGANSGANVLTF

v_gene: TRBV6-4
j_gene: TRBJ1-1
CDR3aa: CASSSSDRGRTEAFF

v_gene: TRBV12-3/TRBV12-4
j_gene: TRBJ2-5
CDR3aa: CASSRNSGKQETQYF

v_gene: TRBV18
j_gene: TRBJ2-7
CDR3aa: CASSPPEQNEQYF

v_gene: TRBV28
j_gene: TRBJ1-1
CDR3aa: CASSLSGALNTEAFF

v_gene: TRBV24-1
j_gene: TRBJ2-5
CDR3aa: CATSDPGFEGKETQYF

v_gene: TRBV28
j_gene: TRBJ1-5
CDR3aa: CASSFRTLTGQPQHF

v_gene: TRBV9
j_gene: TRBJ2-1
CDR3aa: CASSVVMGQYNEQFF

v_gene: TRBV3-1
j_gene: TRBJ1-2
CDR3aa: CASSQDTRARGYTF

v_gene: TRBV20-1
j_gene: TRBJ2-1
CDR3aa: CSARDRAGVGGEQFF

v_gene: TRBV20-1
j_gene: TRBJ2-3
CDR3aa: CSARTTSATDTQYF

v_gene: TRBV4-3
j_gene: TRBJ2-6
CDR3aa: CASSQAQGYGANVLTF

v_gene: TRBV20-1
j_gene: TRBJ1-4
CDR3aa: CSARDQPAGGEKLFF

v_gene: TRBV4-1
j_gene: TRBJ2-1
CDR3aa: CASSQGRGLKSYNEQFF

v_gene: TRBV18
j_gene: TRBJ1-1
CDR3aa: CASSPPTSNTEAFF

v_gene: TRBV29-1
j_gene: TRBJ2-6
CDR3aa: CSVEEFRQPAGANVLTF

v_gene: TRBV2
j_gene: TRBJ2-1
CDR3aa: CASSDLTSGKSYNEQFF

v_gene: TRBV12-3/TRBV12-4
j_gene: TRBJ2-5
CDR3aa: CASSLTALPQETQYF

v_gene: TRBV9
j_gene: TRBJ2-5
CDR3aa: CASSALGRETQYF

v_gene: TRBV7-9
j_gene: TRBJ2-3
CDR3aa: CASYSGTVKNTQYF

v_gene: TRBV7-9
j_gene: TRBJ2-6
CDR3aa: CAGSGVHSGANVLTF

v_gene: TRBV12-3/TRBV12-4
j_gene: TRBJ2-1
CDR3aa: CASSSDSYNEQFF

v_gene: TRBV29-1
j_gene: TRBJ2-2
CDR3aa: CSALRQENTGELFF

v_gene: TRBV25-1
j_gene: TRBJ2-6
CDR3aa: CASTRTLGTGANVLTF

v_gene: TRBV24-1
j_gene: TRBJ1-2
CDR3aa: CATSAGQNNYGYTF

v_gene: TRBV12-3/TRBV12-4
j_gene: TRBJ2-2
CDR3aa: CASKGGDGGYTGELFF

v_gene: TRBV19
j_gene: TRBJ2-1
CDR3aa: CASSIRDRGGNEQFF

v_gene: TRBV6-2/TRBV6-3
j_gene: TRBJ2-3
CDR3aa: CASSYSGATQYF

v_gene: TRBV3-1
j_gene: TRBJ2-1
CDR3aa: CASSQVAGTTINEQFF

v_gene: TRBV30
j_gene: TRBJ2-3
CDR3aa: CAWSPLLAGGTDTQYF

v_gene: TRBV6-1
j_gene: TRBJ2-1
CDR3aa: CASKLASSSYNEQFF

v_gene: TRBV7-9
j_gene: TRBJ2-1
CDR3aa: CATQMSGSSMDEQFF

v_gene: TRBV7-2
j_gene: TRBJ2-1
CDR3aa: CASNQGLAGWEQFF

v_gene: TRBV4-3
j_gene: TRBJ2-1
CDR3aa: CASSHWTDYNEQFF

v_gene: TRBV7-9
j_gene: TRBJ1-5
CDR3aa: CASSPGQGDQPQHF

v_gene: TRBV5-1
j_gene: TRBJ2-1
CDR3aa: CASSLARGGEQFF

v_gene: TRBV27
j_gene: TRBJ2-7
CDR3aa: CASSLIVDGSYEQYF

v_gene: TRBV11-3
j_gene: TRBJ2-1
CDR3aa: CASSLSWDSVYNEQFF

v_gene: TRBV20-1
j_gene: TRBJ2-3
CDR3aa: CSVPTTSVLRDTQYF

v_gene: TRBV7-2
j_gene: TRBJ2-7
CDR3aa: CASDRKIGAPPYEQYF

v_gene: TRBV12-3/TRBV12-4
j_gene: TRBJ1-1
CDR3aa: CASSPRGGETEAFF

v_gene: TRBV29-1
j_gene: TRBJ2-3
CDR3aa: CSVETQGAMYTDTQYF

v_gene: TRBV6-5
j_gene: TRBJ2-2
CDR3aa: CASSYQAGTGPGELFF

v_gene: TRBV12-3/TRBV12-4
j_gene: TRBJ2-1
CDR3aa: CASSPGLAAGEQFF

v_gene: TRBV6-5
j_gene: TRBJ2-7
CDR3aa: CASSYTSEDRYEQYF

v_gene: TRBV15
j_gene: TRBJ2-1
CDR3aa: CATSRLTKARVQFF

v_gene: TRBV6-2/TRBV6-3
j_gene: TRBJ1-5
CDR3aa: CASGDPRTGQSPHQPQHF

v_gene: TRBV7-2
j_gene: TRBJ2-1
CDR3aa: CASSFRDFGVEQFF

v_gene: TRBV6-1
j_gene: TRBJ2-1
CDR3aa: CASGLRSGLNEQFF

v_gene: TRBV4-2
j_gene: TRBJ2-1
CDR3aa: CASSQVPLAGVTYNEQFF

v_gene: TRBV6-1
j_gene: TRBJ1-2
CDR3aa: CASSEAARAYGYTF

v_gene: TRBV7-2
j_gene: TRBJ2-5
CDR3aa: CASRAGGWETQYF

v_gene: TRBV4-3
j_gene: TRBJ2-2
CDR3aa: CASSSGQGDGTGELFF

v_gene: TRBV14
j_gene: TRBJ2-1
CDR3aa: CASSQAGLVSYNEQFF

v_gene: TRBV4-1
j_gene: TRBJ2-5
CDR3aa: CASSLQKQETQYF

v_gene: TRBV12-3/TRBV12-4
j_gene: TRBJ2-7
CDR3aa: CASSFWTPPLSPYF